A selection of T cell receptor beta chains follows, all from one sample in a study of T cell responses to AZD1222 COVID-19 vaccine. TCRdb's copy holds only in-frame clones and misses some; the assay was immunoSEQ multiplex PCR. The sample consists of approximately 94,000 clones, about 87% of them appearing once. Specimen: peripheral blood, collected on day 0 of AZD1222 vaccination. These receptors were taken from an adult in good health. The CDR3 runs from the conserved cysteine through the conserved F or W. Each record gives: CDR3 DNA, CDR3 protein, D gene, V gene, J gene, clone size. The D gene is left open where the match is weak. Rows give clone size only sometimes, using once, few, many, or a class for an expanded clone.

TGCGCCAGCAGCTTGATCGCTAACCTAGGAGAGACCCAGTACTTC	CASSLIANLGETQYF	.	TRBV5-1	TRBJ2-5	.
TGTGCCAGTCGGGACAGGGGGCGAATAGGAAACACCATATATTTT	CASRDRGRIGNTIYF	TRBD1	TRBV19	TRBJ1-3	few
TGTGCCAGCAGTTTAGCGACAGGACGCAGTTCACCCCTCCACTTT	CASSLATGRSSPLHF	.	TRBV2	TRBJ1-6	.
TGCGCCAGCAGCCAAGCGGACTACTACGAGCAGTACTTC	CASSQADYYEQYF	.	TRBV4-1	TRBJ2-7	.
TGTGCCAGCAGCCCATCCTATAATTCACCCCTCCACTTT	CASSPSYNSPLHF	.	TRBV7-2	TRBJ1-6	.
TGTGCCAGCAGCTACACCCTAGCGGGGCGGGGAGAGACCCAGTACTTC	CASSYTLAGRGETQYF	TRBD2	TRBV7-3	TRBJ2-5	.
TGTGCCAGCAGCGTAGGTTACCAACTGATGAACACTGAAGCTTTCTTT	CASSVGYQLMNTEAFF	.	TRBV9	TRBJ1-1	.
TGTGCCAGCTCCATGAACACTGAAGCTTTCTTT	CASSMNTEAFF	.	TRBV6-5	TRBJ1-1	.
TGCGCCAGCAGCCAGGACACAACTAACTATGGCTACACCTTC	CASSQDTTNYGYTF	.	TRBV5-1	TRBJ1-2	.
TGTGCCAGCAGCGTGGGGACTAGCGAAAACACCGGGGAGCTGTTTTTT	CASSVGTSENTGELFF	TRBD2	TRBV9	TRBJ2-2	.
TGTGCCAGCAGCCCCGGGTCCCCCACGCAGTATTTT	CASSPGSPTQYF	.	TRBV11-2	TRBJ2-3	.
TGCGCCAGCAAGGTGGGGACAGTCTATAATTCACCCCTCCACTTT	CASKVGTVYNSPLHF	TRBD1	TRBV5-1	TRBJ1-6	.
TGCGCCAGCAGTTTTAGCGGGAGCCTCACAGATACGCAGTATTTT	CASSFSGSLTDTQYF	TRBD2	TRBV5-1	TRBJ2-3	.
TGTGCCAGCAGCGGACCTTTGGGACAGGGGATTCGATCACCCCTCCACTTT	CASSGPLGQGIRSPLHF	TRBD1	TRBV7-3	TRBJ1-6	.
TGCGCCAGCAGCTTGGGTGGACAGGGGGCCTACAATGAGCAGTTCTTC	CASSLGGQGAYNEQFF	TRBD1	TRBV5-1	TRBJ2-1	.
TGTGCCAGCAGCTTGAATTTGGACGTCGTCACCTTC	CASSLNLDVVTF	.	TRBV5-6	TRBJ1-2	few
TGTGCCAGCAGCCCATACCCCCGGCAGTCTAGGGTCGAGCAGTACTTC	CASSPYPRQSRVEQYF	.	TRBV3-1/TRBV3-2	TRBJ2-7	.
TGTGCCAGCAGCTTAAGTATACAGGGTACCGATGAGCAGTTCTTC	CASSLSIQGTDEQFF	.	TRBV11-2	TRBJ2-1	.
TGTGCCAGCAGTGTGGGATCCCACGAGCAGTACTTC	CASSVGSHEQYF	.	TRBV12-3/TRBV12-4	TRBJ2-7	.
TGCGCCAGCCGCCGGGCGGACTACTCTGGAAACACCATATATTTT	CASRRADYSGNTIYF	.	TRBV5-1	TRBJ1-3	.
TGCGCCAGCAGCGGGTCCACCCCAGGTAGTGAGCAGTTCTTC	CASSGSTPGSEQFF	.	TRBV5-1	TRBJ2-1	.
TGTGCCAGCAGGCGAGGGGGAAATTACGAGCAGTACTTC	CASRRGGNYEQYF	.	TRBV6-5	TRBJ2-7	.
TGTGCCAGCTCAGACAGGGGGGCAAAGGTCTTC	CASSDRGAKVF	TRBD1	TRBV18	TRBJ2-1	.